The clone carrying this TCR beta chain was recorded at least ten times. Its antigen remains unknown. The V and J ends lost 4 bases and 3 bases respectively, with 16 bases between them. CDR3 length: 15 residues. Germline V gene data show CDR1 as MGHRA and CDR2 as YSYEKL. The sample originates from a study of regulatory T cells in long-lasting Graves disease. Specified time point: newly diagnosed GD, antithyroid drugs for less than 3 months. PBMCs provided the RNA from which the TCR library was made. In Xi'an, China, an endocrinology department was the source of patients. Whole-study results and caveats: Public clonotype sharing was higher in persistent than newly diagnosed patients.

CDR3 regions were amplified by Arm-PCR using iRepertoire HTBI primers to build TCR beta libraries. TCRdb itself ran the multiplex PCR reads through MiXCR, one entry per CDR3 protein. The sample carries around 320,000 distinct CDR3 sequences, 16% recorded once. This sample also belongs to another study, concerning T cells in Graves' hyperthyroidism and ophthalmopathy.

The TCR comes from a man in his forties or fifties with Graves disease. V is TRBV4-1 and J is TRBJ2-7; TRBD1 or TRBD2 may be the D gene (5 bases each). The sequenced sample was peripheral blood mononuclear cells (PBMCs), obtained at new diagnosis, from a patient treated with antithyroid drugs. The CDR3 bases are TGCGCCAGCAGCCGTGCAGGGACGGGCCGCTACGAGCAGTACTTC. Its translation: CASSRAGTGRYEQYF.